The clone carrying this TCR beta chain was seen just once. Use of 60 Vbeta and 13 Jbeta primers characterized the PCR. The protocol was immunoSEQ multiplex PCR, while the TCRdb copy is restricted to in-frame clones and leaves out a portion. The sample contains fewer than 200,000 clones, roughly 76% of which appear only once. The data derive from a study of cytomegalovirus exposure and HLA in healthy donors. Germline V CDR1 and CDR2: SEHNR, FQNEAQ (reference sequence). Trimming removed 5 bases at V and 3 bases at J, with 10 bases between. The CDR3 is 13 residues long. The source is a woman aged 18 to 35 in good health and CMV-seropositive. The sample taken for sequencing was PBMCs. This rearrangement joins TRBV7-9 to TRBJ2-5; tentatively, D is TRBD1 (5 bases). The CDR3, as DNA: TGTGCCAGCAGCCAGGACAAGGAAGAGACCCAGTACTTC. Translated: CASSQDKEETQYF.